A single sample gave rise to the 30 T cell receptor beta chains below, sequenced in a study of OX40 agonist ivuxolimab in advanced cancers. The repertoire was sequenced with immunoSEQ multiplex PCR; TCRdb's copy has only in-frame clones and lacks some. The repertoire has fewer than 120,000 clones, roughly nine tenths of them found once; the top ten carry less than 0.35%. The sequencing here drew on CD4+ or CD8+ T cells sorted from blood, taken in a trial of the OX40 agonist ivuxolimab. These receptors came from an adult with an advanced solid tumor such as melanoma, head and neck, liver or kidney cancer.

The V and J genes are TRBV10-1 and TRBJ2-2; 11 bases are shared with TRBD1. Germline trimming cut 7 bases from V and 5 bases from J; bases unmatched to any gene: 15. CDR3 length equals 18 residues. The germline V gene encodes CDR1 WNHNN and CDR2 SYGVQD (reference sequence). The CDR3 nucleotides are TGCGCCAGCATCAACGGACAGGGGGCGCGTAGAGTAACCGGGGAGCTGTTTTTT. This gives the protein CASINGQGARRVTGELFF.

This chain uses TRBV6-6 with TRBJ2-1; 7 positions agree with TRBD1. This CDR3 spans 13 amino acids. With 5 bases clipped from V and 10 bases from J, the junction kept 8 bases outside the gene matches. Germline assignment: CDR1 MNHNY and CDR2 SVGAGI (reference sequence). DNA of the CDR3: TGTGCCAGCAGTGGGACAGCCGGAAGGGAGCAGTTCTTC. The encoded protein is CASSGTAGREQFF.

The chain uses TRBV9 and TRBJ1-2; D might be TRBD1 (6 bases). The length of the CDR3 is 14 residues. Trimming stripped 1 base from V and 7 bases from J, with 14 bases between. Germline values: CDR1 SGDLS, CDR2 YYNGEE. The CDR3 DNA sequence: TGTGCCAGCAGCGTAACTCCGGACAGTTTTGGCTACACCTTC. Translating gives CASSVTPDSFGYTF.

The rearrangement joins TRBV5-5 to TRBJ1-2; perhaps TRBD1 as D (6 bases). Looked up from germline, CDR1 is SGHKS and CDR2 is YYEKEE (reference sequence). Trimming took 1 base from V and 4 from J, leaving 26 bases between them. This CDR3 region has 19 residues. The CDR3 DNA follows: TGTGCCAGCAGCTTGTTGCCTACAGGGTTGGTATTGAGTGGCTATGGCTACACCTTC. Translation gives CASSLLPTGLVLSGYGYTF.

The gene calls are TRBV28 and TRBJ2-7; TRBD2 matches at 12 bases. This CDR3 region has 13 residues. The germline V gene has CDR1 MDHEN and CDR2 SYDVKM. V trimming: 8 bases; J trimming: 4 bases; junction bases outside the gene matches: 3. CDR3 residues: CASLAGGRYEQYF. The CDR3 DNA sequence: TGTGCCAGCCTAGCGGGAGGGAGATACGAGCAGTACTTC.

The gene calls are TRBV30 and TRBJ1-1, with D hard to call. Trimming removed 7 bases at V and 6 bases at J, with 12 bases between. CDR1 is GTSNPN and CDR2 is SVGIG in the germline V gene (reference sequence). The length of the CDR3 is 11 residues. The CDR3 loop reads CASHRLSEAFF. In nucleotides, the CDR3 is TGTGCCTCCCACCGGTTATCTGAAGCTTTCTTT.

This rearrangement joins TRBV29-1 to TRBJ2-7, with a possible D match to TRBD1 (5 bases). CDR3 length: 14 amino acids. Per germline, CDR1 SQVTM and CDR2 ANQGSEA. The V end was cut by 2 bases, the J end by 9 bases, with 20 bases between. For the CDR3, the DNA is TGCAGCGTTGAAATCCTGGGGCTTGGCGACGGGCAGTACTTC. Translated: CSVEILGLGDGQYF.

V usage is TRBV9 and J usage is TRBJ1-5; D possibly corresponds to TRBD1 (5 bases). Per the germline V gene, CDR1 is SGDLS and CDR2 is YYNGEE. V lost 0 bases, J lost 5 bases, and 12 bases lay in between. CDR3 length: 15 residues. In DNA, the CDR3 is TGTGCCAGCAGCGTAGCTGTGGGGGAGGATCAGCCCCAGCATTTT. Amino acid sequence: CASSVAVGEDQPQHF.

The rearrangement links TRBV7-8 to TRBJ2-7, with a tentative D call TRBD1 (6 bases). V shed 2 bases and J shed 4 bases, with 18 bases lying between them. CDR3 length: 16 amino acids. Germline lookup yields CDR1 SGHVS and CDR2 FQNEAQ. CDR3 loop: CASSLRGQGGVYEQYF. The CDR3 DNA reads TGTGCCAGCAGCTTAAGGGGTCAAGGGGGAGTTTACGAGCAGTACTTC.

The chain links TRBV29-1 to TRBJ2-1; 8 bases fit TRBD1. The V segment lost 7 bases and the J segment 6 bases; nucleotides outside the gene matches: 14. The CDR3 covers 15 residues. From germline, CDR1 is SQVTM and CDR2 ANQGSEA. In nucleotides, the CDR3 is TGCAGCGCAAATCCCCAGGGGGCCTACCTCAATGAGCAGTTCTTC. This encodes CSANPQGAYLNEQFF.

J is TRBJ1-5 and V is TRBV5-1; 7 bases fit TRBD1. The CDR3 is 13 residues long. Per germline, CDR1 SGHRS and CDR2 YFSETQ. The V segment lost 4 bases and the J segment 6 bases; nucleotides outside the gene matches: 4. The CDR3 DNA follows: TGCGCCAGCAGCCGACAGGGAGGTCAGCCCCAGCATTTT. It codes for CASSRQGGQPQHF.

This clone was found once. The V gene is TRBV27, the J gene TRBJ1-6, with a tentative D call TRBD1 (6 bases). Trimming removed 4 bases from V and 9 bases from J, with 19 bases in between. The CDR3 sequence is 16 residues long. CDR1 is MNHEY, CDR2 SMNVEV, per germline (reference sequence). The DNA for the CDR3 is TGTGCCAGCAGTTCGGAATCCACAGGGAGGACTTCACCCCTCCACTTT. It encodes CASSSESTGRTSPLHF.

Here the CDR3 reads CASSLSVPTDTQYF. In nucleotides, the CDR3 is TGTGCCAGCAGCTTGAGTGTCCCCACAGATACGCAGTATTTT. This chain joins TRBV7-8 and TRBJ2-3, with D hard to call. This CDR3 spans 14 amino acids. CDR1 SGHVS and CDR2 FQNEAQ come from the germline V gene. The V end lost 3 bases, the J end lost 2 bases, and 9 bases lay between the germline ends.

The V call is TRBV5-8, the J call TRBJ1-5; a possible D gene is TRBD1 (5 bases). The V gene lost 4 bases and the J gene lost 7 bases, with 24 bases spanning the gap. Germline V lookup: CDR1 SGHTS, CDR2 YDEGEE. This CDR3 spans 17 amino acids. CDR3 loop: CASSRWEDNVNPQPQHF. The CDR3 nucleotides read TGTGCCAGCAGCCGGTGGGAGGACAATGTCAACCCCCAGCCCCAGCATTTT.

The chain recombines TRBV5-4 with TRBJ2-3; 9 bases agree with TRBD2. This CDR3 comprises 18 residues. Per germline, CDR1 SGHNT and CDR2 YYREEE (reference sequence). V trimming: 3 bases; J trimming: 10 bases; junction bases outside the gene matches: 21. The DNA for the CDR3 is TGTGCCAGCAGCTCCAATCTGGGAGGAGCGGGAGGACCATTGGCGCAGTATTTT. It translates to CASSSNLGGAGGPLAQYF.

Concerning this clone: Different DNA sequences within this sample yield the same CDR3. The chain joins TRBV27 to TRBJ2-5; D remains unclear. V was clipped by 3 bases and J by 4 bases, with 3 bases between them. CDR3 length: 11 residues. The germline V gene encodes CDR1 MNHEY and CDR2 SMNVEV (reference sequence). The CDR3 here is CASSFRETQYF. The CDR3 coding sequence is TGTGCCAGCAGTTTTCGAGAGACCCAGTACTTC.

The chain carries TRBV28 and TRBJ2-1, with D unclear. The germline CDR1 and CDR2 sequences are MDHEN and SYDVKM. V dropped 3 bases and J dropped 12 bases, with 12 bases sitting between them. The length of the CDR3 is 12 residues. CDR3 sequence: CASSLGLEGQFF. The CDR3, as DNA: TGTGCCAGCAGTTTGGGCCTCGAAGGGCAGTTCTTC. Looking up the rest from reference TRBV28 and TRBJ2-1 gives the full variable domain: DVKVTQSSRYLVKRTGEKVFLECVQDMDHENMFWYRQDPGLGLRLIYFSYDVKMKEKGDIPEGYSVSREKKERFSLILESASTNQTSMYLCASSLGLEGQFFGPGTRLTVL.

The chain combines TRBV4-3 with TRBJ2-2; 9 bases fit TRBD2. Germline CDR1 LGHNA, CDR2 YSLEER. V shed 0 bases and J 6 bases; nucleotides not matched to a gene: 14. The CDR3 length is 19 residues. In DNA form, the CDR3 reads TGCGCCAGCAGCCAAGAAAAGGGATCGGCGGGAGGGCCGGCCGGGGAGCTGTTTTTT. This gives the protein CASSQEKGSAGGPAGELFF.

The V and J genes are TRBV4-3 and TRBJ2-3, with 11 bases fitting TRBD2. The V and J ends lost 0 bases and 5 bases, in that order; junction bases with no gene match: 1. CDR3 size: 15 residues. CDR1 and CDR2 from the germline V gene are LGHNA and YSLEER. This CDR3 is CASSQEGTSGDTQYF. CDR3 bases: TGCGCCAGCAGCCAAGAGGGGACTAGCGGAGATACGCAGTATTTT.

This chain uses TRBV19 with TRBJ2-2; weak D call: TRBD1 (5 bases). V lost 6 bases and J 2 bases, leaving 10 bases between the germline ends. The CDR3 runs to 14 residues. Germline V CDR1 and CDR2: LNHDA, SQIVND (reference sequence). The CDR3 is CASRPRGNTGELFF. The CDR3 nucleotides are TGTGCCAGTAGGCCTAGGGGAAACACCGGGGAGCTGTTTTTT.

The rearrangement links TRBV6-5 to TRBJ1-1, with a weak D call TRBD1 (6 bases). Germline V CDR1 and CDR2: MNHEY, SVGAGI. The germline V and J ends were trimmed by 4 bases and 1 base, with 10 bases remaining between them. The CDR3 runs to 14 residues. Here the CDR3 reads CASSSAQGNTEAFF. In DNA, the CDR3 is TGTGCCAGCAGTTCCGCACAGGGGAACACTGAAGCTTTCTTT.

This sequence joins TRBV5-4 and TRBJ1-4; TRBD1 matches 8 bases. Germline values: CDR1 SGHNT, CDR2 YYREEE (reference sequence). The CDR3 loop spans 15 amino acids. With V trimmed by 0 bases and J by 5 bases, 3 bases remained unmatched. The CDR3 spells CASSLGGQANEKLFF. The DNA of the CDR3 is TGTGCCAGCAGCTTGGGGGGACAGGCGAATGAAAAACTGTTTTTT.

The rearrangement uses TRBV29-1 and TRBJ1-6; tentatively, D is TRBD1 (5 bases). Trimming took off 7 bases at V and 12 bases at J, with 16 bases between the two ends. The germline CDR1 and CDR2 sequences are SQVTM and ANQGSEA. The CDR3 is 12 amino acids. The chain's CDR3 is CSAGDPSGPLHF. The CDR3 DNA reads TGCAGCGCTGGGGACCCCTCGGGACCCCTCCACTTT.

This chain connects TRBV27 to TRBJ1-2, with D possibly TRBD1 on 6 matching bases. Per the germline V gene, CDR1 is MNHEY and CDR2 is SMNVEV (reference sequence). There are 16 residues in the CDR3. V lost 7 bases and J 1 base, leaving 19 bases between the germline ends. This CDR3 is CASTSRDRGNNYGYTF. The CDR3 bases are TGTGCCAGCACCTCCAGAGATAGGGGGAATAACTATGGCTACACCTTC.

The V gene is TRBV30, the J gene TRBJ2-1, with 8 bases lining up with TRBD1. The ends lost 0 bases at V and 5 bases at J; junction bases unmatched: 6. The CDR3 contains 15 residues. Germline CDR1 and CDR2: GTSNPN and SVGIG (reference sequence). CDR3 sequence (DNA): TGTGCCTGGAGTGTACTGGACAGGGATGACAATGAGCAGTTCTTC. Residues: CAWSVLDRDDNEQFF. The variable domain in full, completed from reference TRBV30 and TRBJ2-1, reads SQTIHQWPATLVQPVGSPLSLECTVEGTSNPNLYWYRQAAGRGLQLLFYSVGIGQISSEVPQNLSASRPQDRQFILSSKKLLLSDSGFYLCAWSVLDRDDNEQFFGPGTRLTVL.

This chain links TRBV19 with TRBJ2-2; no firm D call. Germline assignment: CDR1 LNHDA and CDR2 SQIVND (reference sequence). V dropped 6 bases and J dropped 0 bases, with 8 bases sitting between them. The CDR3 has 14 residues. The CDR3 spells CASSKSANTGELFF. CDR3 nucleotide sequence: TGTGCCAGTAGCAAAAGCGCGAACACCGGGGAGCTGTTTTTT. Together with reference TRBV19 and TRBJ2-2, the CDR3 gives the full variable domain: DGGITQSPKYLFRKEGQNVTLSCEQNLNHDAMYWYRQDPGQGLRLIYYSQIVNDFQKGDIAEGYSVSREKKESFPLTVTSAQKNPTAFYLCASSKSANTGELFFGEGSRLTVL.

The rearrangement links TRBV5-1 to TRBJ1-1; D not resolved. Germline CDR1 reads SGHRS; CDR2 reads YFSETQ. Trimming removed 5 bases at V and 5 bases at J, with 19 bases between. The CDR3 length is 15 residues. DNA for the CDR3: TGCGCCAGCAGTCCCGGGTTGGGCGCTGGGACTGAAGCTTTCTTT. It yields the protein CASSPGLGAGTEAFF.

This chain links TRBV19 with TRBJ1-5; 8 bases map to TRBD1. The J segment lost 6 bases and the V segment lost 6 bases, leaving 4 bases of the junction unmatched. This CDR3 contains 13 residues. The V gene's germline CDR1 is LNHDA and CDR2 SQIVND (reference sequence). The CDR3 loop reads CASRNRGTQPQHF. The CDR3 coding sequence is TGTGCCAGTAGAAACAGGGGGACTCAGCCCCAGCATTTT.

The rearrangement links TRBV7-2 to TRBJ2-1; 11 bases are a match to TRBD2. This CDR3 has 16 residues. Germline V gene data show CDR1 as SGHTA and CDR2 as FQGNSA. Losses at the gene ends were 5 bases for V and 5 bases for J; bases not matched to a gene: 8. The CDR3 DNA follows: TGTGCCAGCAGCCACGTAACTAGCGGGAGCCACAATGAGCAGTTCTTC. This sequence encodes CASSHVTSGSHNEQFF. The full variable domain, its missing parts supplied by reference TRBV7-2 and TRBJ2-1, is GAGVSQSPSNKVTEKGKDVELRCDPISGHTALYWYRQSLGQGLEFLIYFQGNSAPDKSGLPSDRFSAERTGGSVSTLTIQRTQQEDSAVYLCASSHVTSGSHNEQFFGPGTRLTVL.

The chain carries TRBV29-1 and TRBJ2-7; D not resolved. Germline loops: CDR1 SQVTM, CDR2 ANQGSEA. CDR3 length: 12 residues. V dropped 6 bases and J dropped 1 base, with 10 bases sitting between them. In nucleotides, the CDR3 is TGCAGCGTCACCCGAGGATCCTACGAGCAGTACTTC. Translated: CSVTRGSYEQYF.